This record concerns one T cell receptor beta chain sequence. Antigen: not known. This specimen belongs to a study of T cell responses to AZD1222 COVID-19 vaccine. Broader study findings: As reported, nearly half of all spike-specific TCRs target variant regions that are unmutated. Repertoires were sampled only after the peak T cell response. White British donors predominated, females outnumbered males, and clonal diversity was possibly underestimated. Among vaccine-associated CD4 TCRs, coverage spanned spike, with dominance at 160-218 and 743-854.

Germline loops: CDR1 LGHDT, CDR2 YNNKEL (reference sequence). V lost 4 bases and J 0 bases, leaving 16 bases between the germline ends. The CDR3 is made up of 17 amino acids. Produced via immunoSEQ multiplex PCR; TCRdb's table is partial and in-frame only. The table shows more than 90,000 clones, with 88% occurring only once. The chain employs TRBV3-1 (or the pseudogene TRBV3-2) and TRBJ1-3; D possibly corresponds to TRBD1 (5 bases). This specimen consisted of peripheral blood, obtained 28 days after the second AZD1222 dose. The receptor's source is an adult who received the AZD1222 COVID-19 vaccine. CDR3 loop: CASSPTPQAGSGNTIYF. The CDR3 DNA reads TGTGCCAGCAGCCCCACCCCACAGGCCGGCTCTGGAAACACCATATATTTT.